This T cell receptor (beta chain) came from a study of cytomegalovirus exposure and HLA in healthy donors. Germline CDR1 is KGHSH and CDR2 is LQKENI. Between the trimmed V and J ends, which lost 0 bases and 6 bases, there was a span of 18 bases. The CDR3 loop spans 17 amino acids. Generated by immunoSEQ multiplex PCR, the TCRdb table keeps only in-frame clones and is missing some. The profile covers roughly 300,000 clones, with roughly 90% appearing a single time and roughly 0.93% taken by the ten largest. The chain is built from TRBV18 and TRBJ1-5; tentatively, D is TRBD1 (5 bases). This clonotype was sampled from a woman aged 18-29 years in good health and CMV-seronegative. Sequenced: PBMCs. DNA of the CDR3: TGTGCCAGCTCACCACCGGGGCAGCAGGGTTACGCTCAGCCCCAGCATTTT. Protein sequence: CASSPPGQQGYAQPQHF.